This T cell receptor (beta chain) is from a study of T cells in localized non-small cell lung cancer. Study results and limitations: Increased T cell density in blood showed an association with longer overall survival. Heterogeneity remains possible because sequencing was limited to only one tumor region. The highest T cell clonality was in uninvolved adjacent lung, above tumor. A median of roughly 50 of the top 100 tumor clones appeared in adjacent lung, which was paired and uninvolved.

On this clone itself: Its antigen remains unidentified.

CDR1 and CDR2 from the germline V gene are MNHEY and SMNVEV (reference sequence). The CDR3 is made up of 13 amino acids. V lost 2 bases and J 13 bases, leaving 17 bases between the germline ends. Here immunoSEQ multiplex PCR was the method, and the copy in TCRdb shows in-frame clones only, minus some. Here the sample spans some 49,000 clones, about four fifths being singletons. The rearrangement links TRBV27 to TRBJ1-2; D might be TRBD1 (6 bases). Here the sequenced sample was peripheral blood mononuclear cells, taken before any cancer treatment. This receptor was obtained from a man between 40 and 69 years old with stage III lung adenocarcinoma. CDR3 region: CASSLGEDSVGTF. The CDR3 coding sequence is TGTGCCAGCAGTTTAGGGGAGGACAGCGTTGGCACCTTC.